The present T cell receptor (beta chain) was sequenced within a study of T cells in Graves' hyperthyroidism and ophthalmopathy. Study-level information: Any treatment followed the collection of peripheral blood at initial diagnosis.

Reasons for excluding patients were uncontrolled infection, other autoimmune disease, pregnancy or lactation. Orbital computed tomography and thyroid ultrasound, together with serum TRAb and thyroxine and clinical symptoms, were used for diagnoses. Isolation of PBMCs was performed on around 9.3 ml fresh peripheral blood. In this sample, this clonotype turned up many times. Amplification of TCR beta CDR3 regions was performed using RNA transcripts as template. First-round RT-PCR of the TCR CDR3 relied on the HTBI primer set. TCRdb re-derived calls from the multiplex PCR reads in MiXCR, one entry per CDR3 protein. The sample contains about 260,000 distinct CDR3 sequences, around 25% of which appear only once. The source of this sequence is a man aged 40-50 years with Graves' hyperthyroidism that later progressed to Graves' ophthalmopathy. Sequencing was performed on blood.

CDR3 in DNA: TGTGCCAGCAGCCGCCCAGGGGAAAACTACGAGCAGTACTTC. It encodes CASSRPGENYEQYF. The chain joins TRBV3-1 to TRBJ2-7; D may be TRBD1 (6 bases). The CDR3 has 14 residues. Germline loops: CDR1 LGHDT, CDR2 YNNKEL (reference sequence). Trimming took off 4 bases at V and 3 bases at J, with 13 bases between the two ends.